A selection of T cell receptor beta chains follows, all from one sample in a study of T cells after posttransplantation cyclophosphamide. Only in-frame clones appear in the TCRdb table, and some are missing; sequencing was by immunoSEQ multiplex PCR. The sample has about 14,000 clones, none seen only once. The material sequenced was PBMCs, taken 1,000 to 1,200 days after allogeneic stem cell transplant with posttransplant cyclophosphamide. These receptors were obtained from a female patient aged 40-49 years who received an allogeneic stem cell transplant from a related donor, was CMV-positive, and had no GVHD. Some T cells may be the graft donor's. Each CDR3 is given with its conserved first and last residue. D genes are given only for firm matches. Clone size is shown for a subset of rows, as once, few, many or a class of expanded clone.

j_call v_call clone_size cdr3_length d_call cdr3_aa cdr3_nt
TRBJ1-4 TRBV4-1 many 16 TRBD1 CASSQPDRVANEKLFF TGCGCCAGCAGCCAACCCGACAGGGTGGCTAATGAAAAACTGTTTTTT
TRBJ2-1 TRBV7-9 many 14 . CASSLFTPYNEQFF TGTGCCAGCAGCTTATTTACACCCTACAATGAGCAGTTCTTC
TRBJ2-1 TRBV19 many 14 . CASQAGGTWVEQFF TGTGCCAGTCAGGCCGGGGGGACATGGGTTGAGCAGTTCTTC
TRBJ2-5 TRBV19 . 15 . CASSISMAARETQYF TGTGCCAGTAGTATATCCATGGCGGCGAGAGAGACCCAGTACTTC
TRBJ1-2 TRBV10-3 many 14 TRBD1 CAISYRGTNYGYTF TGTGCCATCAGTTACAGGGGCACGAACTATGGCTACACCTTC
TRBJ2-7 TRBV9 . 15 TRBD1 CASIIGQGTAYEQYF TGTGCCAGCATTATCGGACAGGGGACGGCATACGAGCAGTACTTC
TRBJ2-3 TRBV7-9 many 17 TRBD2 CASSFQGGGAISDTQYF TGTGCCAGCAGCTTCCAAGGCGGGGGGGCCATTTCAGATACGCAGTATTTT
TRBJ2-3 TRBV10-1 medium-sized 12 . CASSVDSDTQYF TGCGCCAGCAGTGTGGACTCAGATACGCAGTATTTT
TRBJ2-7 TRBV9 many 15 . CASSFGQGTAYEQYF TGTGCCAGCAGCTTCGGGCAGGGGACGGCCTACGAGCAGTACTTC
TRBJ2-4 TRBV7-9 many 14 . CASSPPVAKNIQYF TGTGCCAGCAGCCCCCCAGTAGCCAAAAACATTCAGTACTTC
TRBJ2-7 TRBV5-4 many 15 TRBD1 CASSSRTGGAYEQYF TGTGCCAGCAGCTCCCGGACAGGAGGCGCTTACGAGCAGTACTTC
TRBJ1-5 TRBV9 . 16 TRBD1 CASSVGQGRSNQPQHF TGTGCCAGCAGCGTCGGACAGGGCCGTTCCAATCAGCCCCAGCATTTT
TRBJ1-5 TRBV7-9 many 14 TRBD1 CASSRTGVGQPQHF TGTGCCAGCAGCCGGACAGGGGTGGGTCAGCCCCAGCATTTT
TRBJ2-7 TRBV5-1 many 14 . CASSSALSSYEQYF TGCGCCAGCAGCTCTGCCCTTAGCTCCTACGAGCAGTACTTC
TRBJ2-5 TRBV7-9 many 15 TRBD1 CASSRLRDREETQYF TGTGCCAGCAGCAGGCTACGGGACAGGGAAGAGACCCAGTACTTC
TRBJ1-6 TRBV9 . 18 TRBD1 CASSSTRPGQGNNSPLLF TGTGCCAGCAGCTCAACCAGACCGGGACAGGGAAATAATTCGCCCCTCCTCTTT
TRBJ2-3 TRBV25-1 . 14 . CASTGVAGTDTQYF TGTGCCAGCACAGGGGTCGCCGGCACAGATACGCAGTATTTT
TRBJ1-1 TRBV28 many 11 . CASSSLREAFF TGTGCCAGCAGTTCGTTGAGAGAAGCTTTCTTT
TRBJ1-2 TRBV14 . 14 TRBD1 CASTTGGTNYGYTF TGTGCCAGCACGACAGGGGGAACTAACTATGGCTACACCTTC
TRBJ2-3 TRBV28 many 15 . CASSSSGEGADTQYF TGTGCCAGCAGTTCCAGCGGGGAGGGGGCAGATACGCAGTATTTT
TRBJ2-3 TRBV9 many 15 . CASSVGQVITDTQYF TGTGCCAGCAGCGTAGGACAGGTAATCACAGATACGCAGTATTTT
TRBJ2-7 TRBV10-3 many 10 TRBD1 CAMGQGEQYF TGTGCCATGGGACAGGGGGAGCAGTACTTC
TRBJ2-7 TRBV2 many 14 . CASIKAATSYEQYF TGTGCCAGCATTAAGGCAGCGACCTCCTACGAGCAGTACTTC
TRBJ2-3 TRBV27 many 13 TRBD1 CASLDRVRHTQYF TGTGCCAGCTTGGACAGGGTGAGACACACGCAGTATTTT
TRBJ2-3 TRBV10-3 many 16 TRBD2 CAISESVAGGTDTQYF TGTGCCATCAGTGAGTCCGTAGCGGGGGGCACAGATACGCAGTATTTT
TRBJ2-5 TRBV11-2 . 13 . CATRWGGEETQYF TGTGCCACAAGATGGGGGGGCGAGGAGACCCAGTACTTC
TRBJ2-7 TRBV7-9 . 14 . CASSLVDFSYEQYF TGTGCCAGCAGCTTAGTCGATTTCTCCTACGAGCAGTACTTC